The 7 T cell receptor beta chains below were found in one sample sequenced in a study of cytomegalovirus exposure and HLA in healthy donors. Primers for the PCR totalled 60 Vbeta and 13 Jbeta. TCRdb's table, derived via immunoSEQ multiplex PCR, lists solely in-frame clones and lacks some. The top ten clones hold 0.71% of a sample with 200,000 to 250,000 clones, approximately 88% of them seen once. Sequenced: PBMCs. The receptors here all came from a boy aged 2-15 years in good health and CMV-seronegative.

The chain carries TRBV6-5 and TRBJ2-3, with D possibly matching TRBD1 (5 bases). V was cut by 2 bases and J by 3 bases, with 9 bases left in between. The length of the CDR3 is 14 residues. CDR1 is MNHEY and CDR2 is SVGAGI in the germline V gene. The chain's CDR3 is CASSYQQGTDTQYF. CDR3 in DNA: TGTGCCAGCAGTTACCAGCAGGGAACAGATACGCAGTATTTT.

The rearrangement links TRBV11-2 to TRBJ2-2, with a possible D match to TRBD1 (6 bases). From germline, CDR1 is SGHAT and CDR2 FQNNGV. V lost 8 bases and J lost 7, with 17 bases in between. There are 14 residues in the CDR3. The CDR3 region has the DNA TGTGCCAGCGTAAAAAACAGGGCGGGCGGGGAGCTGTTTTTT. Translated, it gives CASVKNRAGGELFF.

The J gene is TRBJ2-1, the V gene TRBV5-4; D unclear. This CDR3 comprises 14 residues. Trimming left V 1 base short and J 5 bases short, with 10 bases between. Germline CDR1 and CDR2: SGHNT and YYREEE (reference sequence). The CDR3 sequence is CASSLQLRDNEQFF. The CDR3 DNA reads TGTGCCAGCAGCTTGCAACTACGGGACAATGAGCAGTTCTTC.

This clone was recorded only once. The chain has TRBV7-9 and TRBJ2-1; 12 nucleotides line up with TRBD2. J gave up 0 bases and V 1 base, and 1 base lay outside the gene matches. The CDR3 is 17 residues long. Germline assignment: CDR1 SEHNR and CDR2 FQNEAQ (reference sequence). CDR3 region: CASSLGLAGASYNEQFF. The DNA for the CDR3 is TGTGCCAGCAGCTTAGGACTAGCGGGGGCCTCCTACAATGAGCAGTTCTTC.

The gene calls are TRBV19 and TRBJ1-4; 9 bases fit TRBD1. Germline CDR1 reads LNHDA; CDR2 reads SQIVND (reference sequence). This CDR3 has 14 residues. J lost 7 bases, V lost 7 bases, and 7 bases had no gene match. The CDR3 loop is CASNSGQGLEKLFF. The DNA of the CDR3 is TGTGCCAGTAATTCGGGACAGGGCCTTGAAAAACTGTTTTTT.

This clone was seen a few times. V usage is TRBV6-5 and J usage is TRBJ1-1; D might be TRBD1 (5 bases). The CDR3 contains 11 residues. Deletions cut 6 bases from V and 7 bases from J, with 9 bases between. Germline lookup yields CDR1 MNHEY and CDR2 SVGAGI. The CDR3 is CASSPGGEAFF. As DNA, the CDR3 is TGTGCCAGCAGCCCCGGGGGTGAAGCTTTCTTT.

The chain is built from TRBV13 and TRBJ1-4; D is perhaps TRBD1 (5 bases). With 3 bases removed from V and 3 bases from J, the gap between germline ends came to 8 bases. Looked up from germline, CDR1 is PRHDT and CDR2 is FYEKMQ (reference sequence). This CDR3 is built from 14 residues. The CDR3 sequence: CASSLGQSNEKLFF. In DNA, the CDR3 is TGTGCCAGCAGCTTGGGGCAGTCTAATGAAAAACTGTTTTTT.